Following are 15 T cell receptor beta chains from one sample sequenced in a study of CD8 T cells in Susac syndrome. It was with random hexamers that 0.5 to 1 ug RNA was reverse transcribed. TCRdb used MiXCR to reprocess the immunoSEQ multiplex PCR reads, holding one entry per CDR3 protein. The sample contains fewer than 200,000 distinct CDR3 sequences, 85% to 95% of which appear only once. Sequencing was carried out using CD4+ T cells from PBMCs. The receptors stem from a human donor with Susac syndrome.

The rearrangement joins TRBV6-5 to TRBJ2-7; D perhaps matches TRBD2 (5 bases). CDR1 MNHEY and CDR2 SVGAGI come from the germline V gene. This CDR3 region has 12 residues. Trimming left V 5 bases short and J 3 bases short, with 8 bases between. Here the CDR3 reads CASSATSYEQYF. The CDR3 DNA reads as TGTGCCAGCAGTGCCACTAGCTACGAGCAGTACTTC.

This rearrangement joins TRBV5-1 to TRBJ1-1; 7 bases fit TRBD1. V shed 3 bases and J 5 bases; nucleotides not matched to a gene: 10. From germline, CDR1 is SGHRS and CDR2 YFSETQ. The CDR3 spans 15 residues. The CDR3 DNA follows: TGCGCCAGCAGCTCCGAGGGGTCCAGGGGGACTGAAGCTTTCTTT. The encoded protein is CASSSEGSRGTEAFF.

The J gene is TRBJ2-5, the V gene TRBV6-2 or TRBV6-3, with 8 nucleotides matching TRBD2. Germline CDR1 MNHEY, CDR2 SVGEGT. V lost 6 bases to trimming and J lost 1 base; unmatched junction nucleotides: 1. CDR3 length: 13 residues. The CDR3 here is CASRTSGQETQYF. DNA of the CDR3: TGTGCCAGCAGAACTAGCGGCCAAGAGACCCAGTACTTC.

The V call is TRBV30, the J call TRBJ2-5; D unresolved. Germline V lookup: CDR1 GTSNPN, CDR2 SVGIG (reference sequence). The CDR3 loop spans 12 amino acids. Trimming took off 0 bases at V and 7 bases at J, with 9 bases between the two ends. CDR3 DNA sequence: TGTGCCTGGAGTGTACCCCCGGGGACCCAGTACTTC. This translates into CAWSVPPGTQYF.

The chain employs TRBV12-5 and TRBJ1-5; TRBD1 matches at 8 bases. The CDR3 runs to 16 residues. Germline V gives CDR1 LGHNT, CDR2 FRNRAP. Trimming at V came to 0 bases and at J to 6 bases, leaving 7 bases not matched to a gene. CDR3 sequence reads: CASGLVLGQGSQPQHF. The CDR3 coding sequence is TGTGCTAGTGGTTTGGTACTCGGACAGGGTAGTCAGCCCCAGCATTTT. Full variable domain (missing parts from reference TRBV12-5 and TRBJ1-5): DARVTQTPRHKVTEMGQEVTMRCQPILGHNTVFWYRQTMMQGLELLAYFRNRAPLDDSGMPKDRFSAEMPDATLATLKIQPSEPRDSAVYFCASGLVLGQGSQPQHFGDGTRLSIL.

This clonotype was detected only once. The CDR3 bases are TGTGCCAGCACCAGGACAGGGATGAACACTGAAGCTTTCTTT. This encodes CASTRTGMNTEAFF. V gene TRBV7-2 combines with J gene TRBJ1-1; 8 nucleotides line up with TRBD1. With V trimmed by 7 bases and J by 0 bases, 4 bases remained unmatched. Germline V gene data show CDR1 as SGHTA and CDR2 as FQGNSA. CDR3 size: 14 residues.

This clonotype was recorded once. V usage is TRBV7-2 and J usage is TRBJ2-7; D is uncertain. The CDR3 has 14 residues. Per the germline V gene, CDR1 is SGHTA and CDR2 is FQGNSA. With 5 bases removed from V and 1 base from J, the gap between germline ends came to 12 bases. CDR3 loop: CASSEEVGSYEQYF. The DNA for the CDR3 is TGTGCCAGCAGCGAAGAGGTGGGGTCCTACGAGCAGTACTTC.

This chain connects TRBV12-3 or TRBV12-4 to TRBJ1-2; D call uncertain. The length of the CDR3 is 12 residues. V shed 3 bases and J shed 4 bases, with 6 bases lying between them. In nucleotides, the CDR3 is TGTGCCAGCAGTTTGAACAGCTATGGCTACACCTTC. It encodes CASSLNSYGYTF.

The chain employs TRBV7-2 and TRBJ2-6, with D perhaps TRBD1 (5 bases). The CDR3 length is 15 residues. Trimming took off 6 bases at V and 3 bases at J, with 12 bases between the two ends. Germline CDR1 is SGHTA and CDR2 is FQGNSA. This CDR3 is CASRLQGSGANVLTF. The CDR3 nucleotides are TGTGCCAGCAGACTCCAGGGAAGTGGGGCCAACGTCCTGACTTTC.

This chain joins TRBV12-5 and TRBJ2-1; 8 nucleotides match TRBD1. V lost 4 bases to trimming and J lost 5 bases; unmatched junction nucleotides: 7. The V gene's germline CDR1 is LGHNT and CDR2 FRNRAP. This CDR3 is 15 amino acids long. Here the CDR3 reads CASGSQGARNNEQFF. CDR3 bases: TGTGCTAGTGGTTCGCAGGGGGCGCGTAACAATGAGCAGTTCTTC.

CDR3 sequence (DNA): TGTGCCACCAGCAGAGATCCCGGGCTCCAGCATTTT. This translates into CATSRDPGLQHF. This chain joins TRBV15 and TRBJ1-5; D call uncertain. The CDR3 is 12 amino acids. Trimming shortened V by 0 bases and J by 12 bases, and 9 bases separated the two germline ends. Germline values: CDR1 LNHNV, CDR2 YYDKDF (reference sequence).

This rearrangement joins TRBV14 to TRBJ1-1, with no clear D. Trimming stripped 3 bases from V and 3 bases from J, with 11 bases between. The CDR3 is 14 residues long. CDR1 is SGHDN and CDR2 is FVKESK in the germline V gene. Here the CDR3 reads CASSQRQSYTEAFF. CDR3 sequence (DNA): TGTGCCAGCAGCCAGAGGCAGTCTTACACTGAAGCTTTCTTT. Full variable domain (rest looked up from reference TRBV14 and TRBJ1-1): EAGVTQFPSHSVIEKGQTVTLRCDPISGHDNLYWYRRVMGKEIKFLLHFVKESKQDESGMPNNRFLAERTGGTYSTLKVQPAELEDSGVYFCASSQRQSYTEAFFGQGTRLTVV.

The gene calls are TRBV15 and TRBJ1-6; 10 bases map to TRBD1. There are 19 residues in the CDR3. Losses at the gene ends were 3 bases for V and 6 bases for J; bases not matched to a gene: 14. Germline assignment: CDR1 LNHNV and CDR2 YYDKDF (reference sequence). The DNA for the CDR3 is TGTGCCACCAGCAGGACGGGAGGTGGACAGGGGGTCGGTAATTCACCCCTCCACTTT. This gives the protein CATSRTGGGQGVGNSPLHF.

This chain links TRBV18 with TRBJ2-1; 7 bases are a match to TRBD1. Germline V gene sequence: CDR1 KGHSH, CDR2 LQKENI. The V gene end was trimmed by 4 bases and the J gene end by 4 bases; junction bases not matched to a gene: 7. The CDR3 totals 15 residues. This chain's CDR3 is CASSLLGTDYNEQFF. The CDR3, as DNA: TGTGCCAGCTCACTCTTAGGGACAGATTACAATGAGCAGTTCTTC.

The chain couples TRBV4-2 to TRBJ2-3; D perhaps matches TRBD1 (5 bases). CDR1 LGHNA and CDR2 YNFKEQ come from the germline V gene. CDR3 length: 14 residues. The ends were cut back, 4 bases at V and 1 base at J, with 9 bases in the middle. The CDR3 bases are TGTGCCAGCAGCCGAGAGACAGGCACAGATACGCAGTATTTT. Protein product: CASSRETGTDTQYF.